These 24 T cell receptor beta chains share one sample of origin, sequenced in a study of long-term antiretroviral therapy in people with HIV. A v3.0 immunoSEQ assay was performed at survey level. TCRdb keeps only in-frame clones here, not all; method: immunoSEQ multiplex PCR. The data contain approximately 27,000 clones, over 85% of them singletons. The sample consisted of unsorted PBMCs, taken 1.8 years after starting antiretroviral therapy. The receptors were sampled from a young woman with HIV.

This clone was seen only once. The V call is TRBV9, the J call TRBJ2-1; D gene ambiguous. Looked up from germline, CDR1 is SGDLS and CDR2 is YYNGEE. The ends were cut back, 0 bases at V and 5 bases at J, with 9 bases in the middle. The CDR3 length is 14 residues. The CDR3 is CASSVEVGDNEQFF. Written as DNA, the CDR3 is TGTGCCAGCAGCGTAGAGGTTGGGGACAATGAGCAGTTCTTC. The complete variable domain, with remaining parts taken from reference TRBV9 and TRBJ2-1, reads DSGVTQTPKHLITATGQRVTLRCSPRSGDLSVYWYQQSLDQGLQFLIQYYNGEERAKGNILERFSAQQFPDLHSELNLSSLELGDSALYFCASSVEVGDNEQFFGPGTRLTVL.

This rearrangement joins TRBV2 to TRBJ2-7; 7 bases line up with TRBD1. V lost 0 bases, J lost 5 bases, and 10 bases stayed unmatched. The CDR3 has 16 amino acids. Germline loops: CDR1 SNHLY, CDR2 FYNNEI. The CDR3 nucleotides are TGTGCCAGCAGTGAAGCGACCGACAGGGTCCTTAACGAGCAGTACTTC. Translated, it gives CASSEATDRVLNEQYF. The whole variable domain, remainder taken from reference TRBV2 and TRBJ2-7, is EPEVTQTPSHQVTQMGQEVILRCVPISNHLYFYWYRQILGQKVEFLVSFYNNEISEKSEIFDDQFSVERPDGSNFTLKIRSTKLEDSAMYFCASSEATDRVLNEQYFGPGTRLTVT.

The chain employs TRBV7-9 and TRBJ2-3; D not certain. The CDR3 runs 13 residues. Germline assignment: CDR1 SEHNR and CDR2 FQNEAQ (reference sequence). Deletions cut 1 base from V and 6 bases from J, with 8 bases between. Written as DNA, the CDR3 is TGTGCCAGCAGCTTAGGCCCGAGGGATACGCAGTATTTT. Its protein product is CASSLGPRDTQYF.

V gene TRBV27 combines with J gene TRBJ2-5; D might be TRBD1 (5 bases). The CDR3 is made up of 16 amino acids. The germline gives CDR1 MNHEY, CDR2 SMNVEV (reference sequence). V dropped 3 bases and J dropped 2 bases, with 16 bases sitting between them. The chain's CDR3 is CASSFRRGIGQETQYF. CDR3 nucleotides: TGTGCCAGCAGTTTCAGAAGGGGAATCGGGCAAGAGACCCAGTACTTC.

V gene TRBV15 combines with J gene TRBJ1-6; D not certain. The germline V gene encodes CDR1 LNHNV and CDR2 YYDKDF (reference sequence). This CDR3 has 13 amino acids. With 1 base removed from V and 5 bases from J, the gap between germline ends came to 3 bases. CDR3 bases: TGTGCCACCAGCAGAGGTCATAATTCACCCCTCCACTTT. Its translation is CATSRGHNSPLHF.

The chain couples TRBV7-9 to TRBJ2-3; 7 bases match TRBD2. The germline V gene encodes CDR1 SEHNR and CDR2 FQNEAQ (reference sequence). There are 14 residues in the CDR3. J gave up 9 bases and V 2 bases, and 8 bases lay outside the gene matches. The CDR3 DNA reads as TGTGCCAGCAGCTTAAAGTCTAGCGGTCTAACGCAGTATTTT. This sequence encodes CASSLKSSGLTQYF.

The J gene is TRBJ1-5, the V gene TRBV7-9; D is unclear. Per the germline V gene, CDR1 is SEHNR and CDR2 is FQNEAQ (reference sequence). With 1 base removed from V and 2 bases from J, the gap between germline ends came to 21 bases. This CDR3 contains 19 residues. This CDR3 is CASSLVSSPRGLGNQPQHF. CDR3 nucleotides: TGTGCCAGCAGCTTAGTGTCTTCGCCTAGAGGACTCGGCAATCAGCCCCAGCATTTT.

The V call is TRBV23-1, the J call TRBJ2-7, with D unclear. TRBV23-1 is classed as an ORF, of uncertain function. This CDR3 is built from 14 residues. V lost 4 bases and J 4 bases, leaving 14 bases between the germline ends. The CDR3 region is CASSRTSVSYEQYF. In DNA, the CDR3 is TGCGCCAGCAGTCGGACGTCTGTATCGTACGAGCAGTACTTC.

This rearrangement joins TRBV6-5 to TRBJ2-7; unclear D gene. Germline CDR1 MNHEY, CDR2 SVGAGI. CDR3 length: 14 residues. Trimming took 6 bases from V and 3 from J, leaving 15 bases between them. In nucleotides, the CDR3 is TGTGCCAGCAGCCCGACTCTTATTGGCTACGAGCAGTACTTC. Translating it yields CASSPTLIGYEQYF.

The chain recombines TRBV19 with TRBJ2-7, with D possibly matching TRBD1 (8 bases). V lost 5 bases and J 7 bases, leaving 15 bases between the germline ends. Germline V gene sequence: CDR1 LNHDA, CDR2 SQIVND (reference sequence). This CDR3 contains 13 residues. The DNA of the CDR3 is TGTGCCAGTAGTGCAACAGGGGGAGGGGAGCAGTACTTC. Translation gives CASSATGGGEQYF.

The chain couples TRBV6-6 to TRBJ2-1, with 8 bases lining up with TRBD2. The trim removed 8 bases at V and 7 bases at J, leaving 13 bases unmatched. CDR1 is MNHNY, CDR2 SVGAGI, per germline (reference sequence). The CDR3 loop spans 15 amino acids. The CDR3 bases are TGTGCCAGCCTAATTAAAGCGGGAGTAAGGAATGAGCAGTTCTTC. The encoded protein is CASLIKAGVRNEQFF.

The CDR3 protein is CASSVSGLDEDTQYF. The CDR3 DNA sequence: TGTGCCAGCAGTGTTAGCGGCCTAGATGAAGATACGCAGTATTTT. The chain links TRBV6-4 to TRBJ2-3; weak D call: TRBD2 (6 bases). CDR1 is MRHNA, CDR2 SNTAGT, per germline. The CDR3 runs 15 residues. Trimming shortened V by 4 bases and J by 5 bases, and 16 bases separated the two germline ends.

The chain recombines TRBV2 with TRBJ1-5, with 7 bases matching TRBD1. CDR3 size: 16 residues. The germline V gene encodes CDR1 SNHLY and CDR2 FYNNEI. Trimming cost V 2 bases and J 3 bases; bases outside gene matches: 7. As DNA, the CDR3 is TGTGCCAGCAGTGAAATCTACAGGGGACCCAATCAGCCCCAGCATTTT. Translating gives CASSEIYRGPNQPQHF.

This clone was observed a handful of times. At one end the junction does not follow the germline gene, possibly because of a read error. The rearrangement uses TRBV7-9 and TRBJ2-4, with a tentative D call TRBD1 (8 bases). The germline V gene encodes CDR1 SEHNR and CDR2 FQNEAQ (reference sequence). This CDR3 has 13 residues. The CDR3 is CASTLQGGSIQYF. The DNA for the CDR3 is TGTGCCAGCACCTTACAGGGGGGGAGCATTCAGTACTTC.

V gene TRBV28 combines with J gene TRBJ2-7, with D possibly being TRBD2 (6 bases). The V and J ends lost 6 bases and 5 bases respectively, with 11 bases between them. The CDR3 contains 12 residues. From germline, CDR1 is MDHEN and CDR2 SYDVKM. The CDR3 DNA sequence: TGTGCCAGCAGACCGGGAGTTCACGAGCAGTACTTC. As protein: CASRPGVHEQYF.

This clone was recorded only once. This chain joins TRBV19 and TRBJ1-4; D unresolved. CDR3 length: 17 amino acids. The germline CDR1 and CDR2 sequences are LNHDA and SQIVND (reference sequence). V dropped 0 bases and J dropped 7 bases, with 18 bases sitting between them. This CDR3 reads CASSIDHRFWESEKLFF. CDR3 DNA: TGTGCCAGTAGTATAGATCACCGTTTTTGGGAAAGTGAAAAACTGTTTTTT.

The chain recombines TRBV11-2 with TRBJ1-2; the D is unclear. V shed 3 bases and J shed 5 bases, with 10 bases lying between them. Germline V gene lookup returns CDR1 SGHAT and CDR2 FQNNGV. CDR3 size: 13 residues. CDR3 residues: CASSFVSGYGYTF. CDR3 nucleotides: TGTGCCAGCAGCTTCGTAAGCGGGTATGGCTACACCTTC.

The V gene is TRBV5-4, the J gene TRBJ2-7; no firm D call. Germline V CDR1 and CDR2: SGHNT, YYREEE (reference sequence). Trimming took off 2 bases at V and 6 bases at J, with 12 bases between the two ends. The CDR3 runs 13 residues. Written as DNA, the CDR3 is TGTGCCAGCAGCTTTCCCTCGGAGACCGAGCAGTACTTC. Encoded protein: CASSFPSETEQYF.

CDR3 nucleotides: TGTGCCAGTAGGCTACTAGCGGGAGGAGGTTCAGATACGCAGTATTTT. Protein: CASRLLAGGGSDTQYF. The genes are TRBV19 and TRBJ2-3, with TRBD2 identical over 12 bases. This CDR3 is 16 amino acids long. Germline lookup yields CDR1 LNHDA and CDR2 SQIVND (reference sequence). V was clipped by 6 bases and J by 4 bases; unmatched bases: 8.

The chain employs TRBV9 and TRBJ1-1; possibly TRBD1 for D (6 bases). In germline, CDR1 is SGDLS, CDR2 YYNGEE. V was shortened by 0 bases and J by 3 bases, with 15 bases between the two germline ends. The CDR3 is 16 residues long. The CDR3 DNA is TGTGCCAGCAGCGTAGCTCCCGGGGGCCTTCACACTGAAGCTTTCTTT. Translation: CASSVAPGGLHTEAFF.

This clone came up a few times. The chain recombines TRBV5-1 with TRBJ2-5; tentative D call: TRBD2 (6 bases). This CDR3 is built from 13 residues. Germline V gives CDR1 SGHRS, CDR2 YFSETQ. V was shortened by 6 bases and J by 1 base, with 10 bases between the two germline ends. CDR3 DNA: TGCGCCAGCATGTTTAGCGGCCAAGAGACCCAGTACTTC. It translates to CASMFSGQETQYF.

V and J are TRBV28 and TRBJ2-3; D gene unclear. The CDR3 spans 11 residues. V lost 2 bases to trimming and J lost 10 bases, with 7 bases between them. The germline gives CDR1 MDHEN, CDR2 SYDVKM. The CDR3 region is CASSLGFAQYF. Written as DNA, the CDR3 is TGTGCCAGCAGTTTAGGGTTCGCGCAGTATTTT. The entire variable domain, with the rest obtained from reference TRBV28 and TRBJ2-3, is as follows: DVKVTQSSRYLVKRTGEKVFLECVQDMDHENMFWYRQDPGLGLRLIYFSYDVKMKEKGDIPEGYSVSREKKERFSLILESASTNQTSMYLCASSLGFAQYFGPGTRLTVL.

The chain is built from TRBV2 and TRBJ2-3; 9 bases map to TRBD2. This CDR3 spans 18 amino acids. Unmatched junction bases numbered 15, after V lost 6 bases and J lost 2 bases. Germline V CDR1 and CDR2: SNHLY, FYNNEI. Here the CDR3 DNA reads TGTGCCAGCAGCTACCCGACTAGCGGACCTGCCTACACAGATACGCAGTATTTT. This encodes CASSYPTSGPAYTDTQYF.

This clone has only one observation. J is TRBJ1-2 and V is TRBV27, with D perhaps TRBD1 (5 bases). The germline gives CDR1 MNHEY, CDR2 SMNVEV (reference sequence). The V and J ends lost 3 bases and 3 bases respectively, with 8 bases between them. The CDR3 runs 13 residues. In nucleotides, the CDR3 is TGTGCCAGCAGTTTTGCGGGGGACTATGGCTACACCTTC. It encodes CASSFAGDYGYTF.